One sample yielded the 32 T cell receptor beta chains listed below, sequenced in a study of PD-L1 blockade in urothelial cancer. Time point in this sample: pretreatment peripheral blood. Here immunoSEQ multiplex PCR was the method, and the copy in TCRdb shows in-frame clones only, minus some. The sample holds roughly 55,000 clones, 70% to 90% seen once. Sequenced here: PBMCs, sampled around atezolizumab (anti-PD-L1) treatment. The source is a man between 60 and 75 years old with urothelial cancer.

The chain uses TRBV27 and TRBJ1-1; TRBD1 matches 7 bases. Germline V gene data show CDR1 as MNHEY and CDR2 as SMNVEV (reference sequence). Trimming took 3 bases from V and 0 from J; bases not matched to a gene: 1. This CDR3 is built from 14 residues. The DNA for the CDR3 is TGTGCCAGCAGTTTGAGGGGGCTGAACACTGAAGCTTTCTTT. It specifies CASSLRGLNTEAFF.

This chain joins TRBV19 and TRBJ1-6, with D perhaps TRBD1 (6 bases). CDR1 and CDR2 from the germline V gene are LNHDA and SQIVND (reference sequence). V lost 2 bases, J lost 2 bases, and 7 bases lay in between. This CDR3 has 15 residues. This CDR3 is CASSIQGTYNSPLHF. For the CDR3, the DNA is TGTGCCAGTAGTATACAGGGGACCTATAATTCACCCCTCCACTTT. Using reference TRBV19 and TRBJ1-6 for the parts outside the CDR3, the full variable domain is DGGITQSPKYLFRKEGQNVTLSCEQNLNHDAMYWYRQDPGQGLRLIYYSQIVNDFQKGDIAEGYSVSREKKESFPLTVTSAQKNPTAFYLCASSIQGTYNSPLHFGNGTRLTVT.

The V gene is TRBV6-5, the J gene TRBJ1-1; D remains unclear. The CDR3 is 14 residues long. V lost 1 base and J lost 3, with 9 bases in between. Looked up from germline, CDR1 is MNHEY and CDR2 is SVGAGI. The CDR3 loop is CASSYWAGDTEAFF. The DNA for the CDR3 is TGTGCCAGCAGTTACTGGGCCGGGGACACTGAAGCTTTCTTT.

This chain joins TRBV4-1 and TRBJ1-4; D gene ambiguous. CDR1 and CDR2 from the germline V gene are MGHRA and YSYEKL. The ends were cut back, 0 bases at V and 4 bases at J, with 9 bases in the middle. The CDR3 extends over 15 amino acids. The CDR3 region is CASSQEGLNNEKLFF. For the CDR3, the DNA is TGCGCCAGCAGCCAAGAAGGACTGAATAATGAAAAACTGTTTTTT.

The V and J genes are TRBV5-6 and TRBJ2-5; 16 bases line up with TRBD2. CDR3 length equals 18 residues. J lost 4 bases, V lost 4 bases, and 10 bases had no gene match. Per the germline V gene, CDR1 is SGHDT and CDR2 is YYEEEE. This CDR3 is CASSETGTSGGAAETQYF. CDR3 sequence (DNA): TGTGCCAGCAGCGAGACCGGGACTAGCGGGGGGGCCGCAGAGACCCAGTACTTC.

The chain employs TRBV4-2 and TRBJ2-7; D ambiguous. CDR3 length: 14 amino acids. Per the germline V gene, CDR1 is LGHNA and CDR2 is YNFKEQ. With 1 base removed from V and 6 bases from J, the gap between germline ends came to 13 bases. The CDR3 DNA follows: TGTGCCAGCAGCCAAGCGTACAGCTCAGGCGAGCAGTACTTC. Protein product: CASSQAYSSGEQYF.

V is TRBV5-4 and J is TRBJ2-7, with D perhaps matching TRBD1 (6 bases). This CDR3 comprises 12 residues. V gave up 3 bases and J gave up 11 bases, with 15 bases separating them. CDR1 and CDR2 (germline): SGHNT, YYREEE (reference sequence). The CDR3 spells CASSSPGQSEYF. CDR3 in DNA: TGTGCCAGCAGCTCTCCGGGACAATCTGAGTACTTC.

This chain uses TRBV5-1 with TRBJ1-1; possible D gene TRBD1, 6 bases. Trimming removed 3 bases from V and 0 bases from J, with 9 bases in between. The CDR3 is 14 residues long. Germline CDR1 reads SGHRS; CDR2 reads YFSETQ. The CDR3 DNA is TGCGCCAGCAGCTCGACAGGAGTGAACACTGAAGCTTTCTTT. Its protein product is CASSSTGVNTEAFF.

CDR3 in amino acids: CASPGRRAVFYGYTF. As DNA, the CDR3 is TGTGCCAGCCCGGGGAGGCGGGCGGTATTCTATGGCTACACCTTC. The rearrangement links TRBV6-9 to TRBJ1-2; D is unresolved. The CDR3 runs to 15 residues. Germline CDR1 is MNHGY and CDR2 is SVAAGI. Trimming took 8 bases from V and 4 from J, leaving 20 bases between them.

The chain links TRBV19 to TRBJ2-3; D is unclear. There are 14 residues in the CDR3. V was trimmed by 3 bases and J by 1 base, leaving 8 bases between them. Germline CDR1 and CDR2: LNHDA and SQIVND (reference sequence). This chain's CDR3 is CASSIRSGTDTQYF. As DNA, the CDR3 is TGTGCCAGTAGTATCCGGTCTGGCACAGATACGCAGTATTTT.

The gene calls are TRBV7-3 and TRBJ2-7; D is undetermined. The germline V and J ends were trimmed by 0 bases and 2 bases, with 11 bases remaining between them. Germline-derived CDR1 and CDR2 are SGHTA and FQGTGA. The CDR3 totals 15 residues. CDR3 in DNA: TGTGCCAGCAGCTTAACTCGGTGGCGGCCCTACGAGCAGTACTTC. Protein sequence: CASSLTRWRPYEQYF.

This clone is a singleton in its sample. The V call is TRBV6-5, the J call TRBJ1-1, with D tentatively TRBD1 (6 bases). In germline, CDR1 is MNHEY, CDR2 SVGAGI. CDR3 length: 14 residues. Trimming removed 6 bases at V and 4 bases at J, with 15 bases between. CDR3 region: CASSPTGFGTEAFF. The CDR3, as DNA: TGTGCCAGCAGCCCCACAGGGTTCGGCACTGAAGCTTTCTTT.

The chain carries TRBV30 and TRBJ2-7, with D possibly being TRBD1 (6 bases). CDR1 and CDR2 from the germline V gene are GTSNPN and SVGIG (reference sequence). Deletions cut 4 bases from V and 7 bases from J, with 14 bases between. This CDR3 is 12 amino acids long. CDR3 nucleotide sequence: TGTGCCTGGAAAGGCAGGGGATATGAGCAGTACTTC. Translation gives CAWKGRGYEQYF.

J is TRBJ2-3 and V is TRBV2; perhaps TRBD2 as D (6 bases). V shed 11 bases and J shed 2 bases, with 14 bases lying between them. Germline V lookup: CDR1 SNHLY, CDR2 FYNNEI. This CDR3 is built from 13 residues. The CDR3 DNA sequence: TGTGCCGGCGGGGCACCATTCACAGATACGCAGTATTTT. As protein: CAGGAPFTDTQYF.

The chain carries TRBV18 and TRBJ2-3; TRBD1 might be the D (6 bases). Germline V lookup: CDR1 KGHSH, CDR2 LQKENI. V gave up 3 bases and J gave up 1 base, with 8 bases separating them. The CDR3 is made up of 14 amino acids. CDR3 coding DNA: TGTGCCAGCTCACCGGGACACCGCACAGATACGCAGTATTTT. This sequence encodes CASSPGHRTDTQYF.

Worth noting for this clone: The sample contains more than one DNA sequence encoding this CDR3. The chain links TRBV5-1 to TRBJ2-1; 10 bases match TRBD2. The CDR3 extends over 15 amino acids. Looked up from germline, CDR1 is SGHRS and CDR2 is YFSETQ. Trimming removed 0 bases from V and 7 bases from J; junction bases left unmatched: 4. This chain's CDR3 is CASSLGSSGRNEQFF. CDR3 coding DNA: TGCGCCAGCAGCTTGGGAAGTAGCGGGAGGAATGAGCAGTTCTTC.

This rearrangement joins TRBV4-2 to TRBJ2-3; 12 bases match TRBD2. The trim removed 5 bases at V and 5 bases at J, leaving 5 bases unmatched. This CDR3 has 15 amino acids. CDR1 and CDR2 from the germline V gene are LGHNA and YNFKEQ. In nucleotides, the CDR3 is TGTGCCAGCAGCGATGGACTAGCGGGGCTAGATACGCAGTATTTT. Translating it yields CASSDGLAGLDTQYF.

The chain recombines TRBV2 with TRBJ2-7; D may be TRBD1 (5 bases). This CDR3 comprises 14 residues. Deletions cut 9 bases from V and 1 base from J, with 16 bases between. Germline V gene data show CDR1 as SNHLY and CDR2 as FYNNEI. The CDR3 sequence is CASSYLQVSYEQYF. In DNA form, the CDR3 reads TGTGCCAGTTCATACCTACAGGTTTCCTACGAGCAGTACTTC.

In nucleotides, the CDR3 is TGTGCCAGCAGCTTAGGCTCCACGGGAGGAGTAGATACGCAGTATTTT. Translated: CASSLGSTGGVDTQYF. This chain joins TRBV7-9 and TRBJ2-3; 7 bases match TRBD2. V gave up 1 base and J gave up 5 bases; unmatched junction bases: 9. This CDR3 has 16 amino acids. Per the germline V gene, CDR1 is SEHNR and CDR2 is FQNEAQ (reference sequence).

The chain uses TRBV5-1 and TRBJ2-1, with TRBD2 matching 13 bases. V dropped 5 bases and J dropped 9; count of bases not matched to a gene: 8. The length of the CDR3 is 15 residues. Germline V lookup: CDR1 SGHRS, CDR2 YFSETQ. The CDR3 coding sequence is TGCGCCAGCAGTGGGACTAGCGGGAAATTCGGTGAGCAGTTCTTC. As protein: CASSGTSGKFGEQFF.

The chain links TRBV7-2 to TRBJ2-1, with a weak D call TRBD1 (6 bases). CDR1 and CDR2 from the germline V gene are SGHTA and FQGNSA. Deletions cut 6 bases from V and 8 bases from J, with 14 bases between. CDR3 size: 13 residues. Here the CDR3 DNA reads TGTGCCAGCAGGGGCACAGGGTCCCATGAGCAGTTCTTC. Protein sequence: CASRGTGSHEQFF.

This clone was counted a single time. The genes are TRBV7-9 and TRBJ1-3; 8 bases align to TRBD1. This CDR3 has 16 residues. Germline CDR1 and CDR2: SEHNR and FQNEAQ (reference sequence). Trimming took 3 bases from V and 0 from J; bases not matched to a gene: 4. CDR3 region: CASSLDTGGSGNTIYF. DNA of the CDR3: TGTGCCAGCAGCTTGGACACAGGGGGCTCTGGAAACACCATATATTTT.

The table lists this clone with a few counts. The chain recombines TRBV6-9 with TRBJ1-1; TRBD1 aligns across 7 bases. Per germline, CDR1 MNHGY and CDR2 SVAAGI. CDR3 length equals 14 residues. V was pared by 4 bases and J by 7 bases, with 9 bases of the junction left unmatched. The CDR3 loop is CASSSPTGLVEAFF. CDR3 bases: TGTGCCAGCAGTTCTCCGACAGGGCTGGTTGAAGCTTTCTTT.

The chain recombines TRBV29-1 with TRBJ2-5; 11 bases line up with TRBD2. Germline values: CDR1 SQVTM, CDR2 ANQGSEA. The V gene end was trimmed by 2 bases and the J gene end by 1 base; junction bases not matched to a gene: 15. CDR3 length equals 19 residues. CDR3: CSVEINGASGGFPQETQYF. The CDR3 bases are TGCAGCGTTGAAATCAATGGGGCTAGCGGGGGGTTCCCCCAAGAGACCCAGTACTTC.

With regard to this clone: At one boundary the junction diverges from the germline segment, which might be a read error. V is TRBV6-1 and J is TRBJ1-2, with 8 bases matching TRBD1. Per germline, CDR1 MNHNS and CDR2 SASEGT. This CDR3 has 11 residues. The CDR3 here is CASSEQGQAYF. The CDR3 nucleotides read TGTGCCAGCAGTGAACAGGGACAGGCGTACTTC.

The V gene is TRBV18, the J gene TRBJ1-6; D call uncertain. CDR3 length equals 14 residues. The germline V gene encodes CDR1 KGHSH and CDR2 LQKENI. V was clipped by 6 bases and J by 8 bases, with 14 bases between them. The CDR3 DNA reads TGTGCCAGCTCGATGAACGAACGGGATTCACCCCTCCACTTT. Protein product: CASSMNERDSPLHF.

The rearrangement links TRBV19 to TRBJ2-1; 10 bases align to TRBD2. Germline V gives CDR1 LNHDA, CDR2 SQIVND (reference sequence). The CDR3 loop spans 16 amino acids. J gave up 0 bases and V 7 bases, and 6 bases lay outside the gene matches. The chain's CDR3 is CASTLTSGYSYNEQFF. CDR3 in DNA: TGTGCCAGTACCTTGACTAGCGGGTACTCCTACAATGAGCAGTTCTTC.

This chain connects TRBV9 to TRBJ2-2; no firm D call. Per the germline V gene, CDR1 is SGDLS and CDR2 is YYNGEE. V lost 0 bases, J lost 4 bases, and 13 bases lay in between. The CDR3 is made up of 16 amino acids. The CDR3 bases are TGTGCCAGCAGCGTAGGTCTCAGGTCGGCCACCGGGGAGCTGTTTTTT. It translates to CASSVGLRSATGELFF.

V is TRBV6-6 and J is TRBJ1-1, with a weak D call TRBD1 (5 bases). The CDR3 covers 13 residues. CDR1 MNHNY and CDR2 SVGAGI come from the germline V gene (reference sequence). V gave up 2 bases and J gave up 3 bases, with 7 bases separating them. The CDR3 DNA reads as TGTGCCAGCAGTTACGGGGCCGACACTGAAGCTTTCTTT. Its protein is CASSYGADTEAFF.

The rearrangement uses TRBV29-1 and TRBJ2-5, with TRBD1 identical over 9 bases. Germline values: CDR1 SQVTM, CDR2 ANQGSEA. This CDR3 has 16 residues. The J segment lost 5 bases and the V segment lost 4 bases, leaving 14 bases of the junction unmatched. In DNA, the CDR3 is TGCAGCGTTGGGTTTGGCGGACAGGGGATGAGGGAGACCCAGTACTTC. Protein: CSVGFGGQGMRETQYF.

The CDR3 nucleotides are TGTGCCAGCAGGCCAGATGACAGGGGGCGGGCCTACGAGCAGTACTTC. It translates to CASRPDDRGRAYEQYF. The V call is TRBV6-6, the J call TRBJ2-7, with TRBD1 matching over 10 bases. Trimming cost V 6 bases and J 2 bases; bases outside gene matches: 10. Germline CDR1 and CDR2: MNHNY and SVGAGI (reference sequence). This CDR3 spans 16 amino acids.

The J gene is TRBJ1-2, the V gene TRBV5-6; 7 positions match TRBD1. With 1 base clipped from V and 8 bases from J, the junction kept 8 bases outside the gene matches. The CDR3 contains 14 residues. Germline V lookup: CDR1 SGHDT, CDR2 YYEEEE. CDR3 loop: CASSLPQTGRGYTF. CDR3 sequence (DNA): TGTGCCAGCAGCTTGCCCCAGACAGGGAGAGGCTACACCTTC.